A single TCR beta chain is shown here with its context. The antigen is not known. This sample was taken from a study of Ad26.COV2.S vaccination and SARS-CoV-2 variants. Across the study: Donor participated within the Ad26.COV2.S arm of the COV1001 trial. Into the muscle, Ad26.COV2.S was dosed once or twice, 56 days apart.

Regarding the study as a whole: Overall T cell responses may have been underestimated by the analyses of TCR breadth and depth.

Data came from immunoSEQ multiplex PCR; TCRdb stores just in-frame clones and leaves some out. Counted here are about 420,000 clones, over 75% occurring once; the ten biggest clones make up roughly 4%. The sample's treatment: approximately 18 received Ad26.COV2.S at low or high dose, single or two shots; roughly 5 received placebo; per-sample allocation not given. The study sampled participants on day 63 after the first vaccine or placebo injection. The CDR3 extends over 14 amino acids. Germline lookup yields CDR1 MDHEN and CDR2 SYDVKM. V was clipped by 5 bases and J by 5 bases; unmatched bases: 7. This receptor was obtained from a person aged 18-60 years who received the Ad26.COV2.S COVID-19 vaccine or a placebo. The sequencing used peripheral blood, collected in a trial of Ad26.COV2.S vaccine versus placebo. The rearrangement uses TRBV28 and TRBJ2-5; 8 nucleotides align to TRBD2. Here the CDR3 DNA reads TGTGCCAGCAGTCCATGGGCTAGCGGGGAGACCCAGTACTTC. Amino acids: CASSPWASGETQYF.